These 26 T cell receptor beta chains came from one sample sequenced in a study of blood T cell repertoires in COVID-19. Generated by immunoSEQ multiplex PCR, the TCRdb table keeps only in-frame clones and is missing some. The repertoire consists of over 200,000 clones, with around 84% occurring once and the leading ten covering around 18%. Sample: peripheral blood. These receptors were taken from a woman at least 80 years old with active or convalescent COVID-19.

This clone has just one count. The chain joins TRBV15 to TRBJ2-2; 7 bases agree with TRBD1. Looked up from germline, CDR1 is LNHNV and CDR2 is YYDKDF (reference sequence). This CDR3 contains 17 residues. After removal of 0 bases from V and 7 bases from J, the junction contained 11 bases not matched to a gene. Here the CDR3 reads CATSRDNRRSGGGELFF. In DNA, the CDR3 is TGTGCCACCAGCAGAGATAACAGGCGGTCAGGGGGCGGGGAGCTGTTTTTT.

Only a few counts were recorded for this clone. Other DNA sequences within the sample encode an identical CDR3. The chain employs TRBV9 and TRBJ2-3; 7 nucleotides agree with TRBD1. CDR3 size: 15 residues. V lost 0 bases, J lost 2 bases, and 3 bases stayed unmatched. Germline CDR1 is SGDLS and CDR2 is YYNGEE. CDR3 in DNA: TGTGCCAGCAGCGTAGCTGGGACAGACACAGATACGCAGTATTTT. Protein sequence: CASSVAGTDTDTQYF.

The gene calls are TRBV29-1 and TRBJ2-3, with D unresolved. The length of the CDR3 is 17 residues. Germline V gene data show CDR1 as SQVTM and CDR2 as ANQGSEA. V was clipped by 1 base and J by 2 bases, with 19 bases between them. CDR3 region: CSVEAVGGQPLTDTQYF. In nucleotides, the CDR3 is TGCAGCGTTGAAGCAGTAGGTGGGCAGCCTCTCACAGATACGCAGTATTTT.

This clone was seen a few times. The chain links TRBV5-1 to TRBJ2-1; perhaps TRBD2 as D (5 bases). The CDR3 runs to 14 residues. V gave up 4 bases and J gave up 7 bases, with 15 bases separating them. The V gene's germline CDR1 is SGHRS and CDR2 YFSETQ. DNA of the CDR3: TGCGCCAGCAGCGCTACCTTTTTAGCGAATGAGCAGTTCTTC. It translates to CASSATFLANEQFF.

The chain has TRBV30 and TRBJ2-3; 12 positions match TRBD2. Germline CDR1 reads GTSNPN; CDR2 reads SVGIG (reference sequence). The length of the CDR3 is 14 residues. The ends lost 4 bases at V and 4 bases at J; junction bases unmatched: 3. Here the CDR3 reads CAWIASGGADTQYF. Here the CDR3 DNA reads TGTGCCTGGATCGCTAGCGGGGGGGCAGATACGCAGTATTTT.

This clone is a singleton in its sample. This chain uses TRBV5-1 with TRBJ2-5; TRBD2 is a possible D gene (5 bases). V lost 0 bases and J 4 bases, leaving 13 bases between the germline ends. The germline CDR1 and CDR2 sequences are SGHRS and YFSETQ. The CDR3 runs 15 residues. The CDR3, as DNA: TGCGCCAGCAGCTTGGACCGGGGAGTTCGAGAGACCCAGTACTTC. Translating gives CASSLDRGVRETQYF. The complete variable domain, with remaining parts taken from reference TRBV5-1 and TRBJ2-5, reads KAGVTQTPRYLIKTRGQQVTLSCSPISGHRSVSWYQQTPGQGLQFLFEYFSETQRNKGNFPGRFSGRQFSNSRSEMNVSTLELGDSALYLCASSLDRGVRETQYFGPGTRLLVL.

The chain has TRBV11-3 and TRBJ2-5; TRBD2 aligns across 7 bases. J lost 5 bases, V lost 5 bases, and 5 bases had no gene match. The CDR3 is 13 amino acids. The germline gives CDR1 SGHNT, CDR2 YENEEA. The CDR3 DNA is TGTGCCAGCAGCCGGATGGGGGGGGAGACCCAGTACTTC. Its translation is CASSRMGGETQYF.

In DNA, the CDR3 is TGCAGCTCTCGGGGGACTAGCACAGATACGCAGTATTTT. Protein sequence: CSSRGTSTDTQYF. The chain couples TRBV29-1 to TRBJ2-3, with a possible D match to TRBD2 (6 bases). Germline lookup yields CDR1 SQVTM and CDR2 ANQGSEA. V lost 8 bases to trimming and J lost 0 bases, with 12 bases between them. The CDR3 length is 13 residues.

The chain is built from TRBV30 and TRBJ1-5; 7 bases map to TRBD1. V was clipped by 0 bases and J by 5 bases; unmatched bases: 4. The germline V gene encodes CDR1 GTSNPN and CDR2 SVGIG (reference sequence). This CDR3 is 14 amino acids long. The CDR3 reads CAWSVIDRDQPQHF. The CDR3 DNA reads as TGTGCCTGGAGTGTAATCGACAGGGATCAGCCCCAGCATTTT.

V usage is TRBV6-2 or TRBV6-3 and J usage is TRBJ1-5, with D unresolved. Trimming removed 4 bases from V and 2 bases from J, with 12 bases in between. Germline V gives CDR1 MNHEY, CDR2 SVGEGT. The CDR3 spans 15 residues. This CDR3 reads CASSSLYSGNQPQHF. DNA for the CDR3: TGTGCCAGCAGTTCCCTATACAGTGGCAATCAGCCCCAGCATTTT.

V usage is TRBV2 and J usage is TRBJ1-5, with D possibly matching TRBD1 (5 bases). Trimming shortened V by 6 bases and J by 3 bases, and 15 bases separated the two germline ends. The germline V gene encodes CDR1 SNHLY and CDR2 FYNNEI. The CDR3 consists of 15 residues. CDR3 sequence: CASRLLAGHNQPQHF. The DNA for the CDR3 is TGTGCCAGCAGACTCCTGGCAGGGCACAATCAGCCCCAGCATTTT.

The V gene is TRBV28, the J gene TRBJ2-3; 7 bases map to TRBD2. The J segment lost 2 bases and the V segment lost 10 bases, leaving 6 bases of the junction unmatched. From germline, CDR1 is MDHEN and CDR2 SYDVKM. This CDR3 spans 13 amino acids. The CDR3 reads CAIQRGTTDTQYF. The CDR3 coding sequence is TGTGCCATCCAGCGGGGTACCACAGATACGCAGTATTTT.

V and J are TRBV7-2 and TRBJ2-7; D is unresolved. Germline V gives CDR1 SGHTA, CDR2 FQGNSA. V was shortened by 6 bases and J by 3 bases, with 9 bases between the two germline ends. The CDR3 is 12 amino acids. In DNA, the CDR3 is TGTGCCAGCAGTTCAGACAACTACGAGCAGTACTTC. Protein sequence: CASSSDNYEQYF.

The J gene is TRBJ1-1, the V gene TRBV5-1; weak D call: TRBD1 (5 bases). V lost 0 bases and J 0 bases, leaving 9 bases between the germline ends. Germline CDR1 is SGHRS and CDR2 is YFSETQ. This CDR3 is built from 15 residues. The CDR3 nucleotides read TGCGCCAGCAGCTTGGGCGGGGGGATGAACACTGAAGCTTTCTTT. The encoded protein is CASSLGGGMNTEAFF.

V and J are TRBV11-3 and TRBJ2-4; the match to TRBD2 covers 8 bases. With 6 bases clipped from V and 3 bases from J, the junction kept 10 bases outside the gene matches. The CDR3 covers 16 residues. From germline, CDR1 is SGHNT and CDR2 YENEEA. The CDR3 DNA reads TGTGCCAGCAGTTCAGCCGGGGGGGCAGGCAAAAACATTCAGTACTTC. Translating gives CASSSAGGAGKNIQYF.

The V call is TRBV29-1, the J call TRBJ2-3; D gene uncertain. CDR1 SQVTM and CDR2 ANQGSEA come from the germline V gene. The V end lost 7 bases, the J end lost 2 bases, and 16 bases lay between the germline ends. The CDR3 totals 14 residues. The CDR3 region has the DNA TGCAGCGGCAATCAAGACACCAACACAGATACGCAGTATTTT. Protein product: CSGNQDTNTDTQYF.

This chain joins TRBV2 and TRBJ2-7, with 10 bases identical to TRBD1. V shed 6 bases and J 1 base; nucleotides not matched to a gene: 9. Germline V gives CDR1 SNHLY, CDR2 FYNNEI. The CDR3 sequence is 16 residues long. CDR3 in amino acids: CASSASPGQGSYEQYF. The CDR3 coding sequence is TGTGCCAGCAGCGCCTCTCCGGGACAGGGGTCCTACGAGCAGTACTTC.

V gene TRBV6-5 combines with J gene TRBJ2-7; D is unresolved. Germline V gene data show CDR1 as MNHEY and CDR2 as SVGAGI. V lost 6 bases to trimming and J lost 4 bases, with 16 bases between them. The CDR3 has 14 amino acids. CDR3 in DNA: TGTGCCAGCAGCCCGGGTCGAAGGCCTTACGAGCAGTACTTC. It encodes CASSPGRRPYEQYF.

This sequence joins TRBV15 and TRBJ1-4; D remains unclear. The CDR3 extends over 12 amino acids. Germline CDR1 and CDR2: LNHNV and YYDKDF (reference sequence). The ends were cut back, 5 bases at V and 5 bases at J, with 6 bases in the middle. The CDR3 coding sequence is TGTGCCACCAGCTTACAGAATGAAAAACTGTTTTTT. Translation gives CATSLQNEKLFF.

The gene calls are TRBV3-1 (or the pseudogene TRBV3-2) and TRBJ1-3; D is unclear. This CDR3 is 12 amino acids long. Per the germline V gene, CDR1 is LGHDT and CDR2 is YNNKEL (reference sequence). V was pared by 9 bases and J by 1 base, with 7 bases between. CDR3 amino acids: CARHSSGNTIYF. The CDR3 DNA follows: TGTGCCAGACACAGTTCTGGAAACACCATATATTTT.

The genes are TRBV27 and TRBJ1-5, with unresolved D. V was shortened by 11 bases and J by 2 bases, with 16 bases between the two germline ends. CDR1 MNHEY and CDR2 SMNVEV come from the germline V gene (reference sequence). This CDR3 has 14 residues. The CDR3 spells CALGPGEGNQPQHF. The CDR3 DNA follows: TGTGCCCTTGGCCCCGGGGAGGGCAATCAGCCCCAGCATTTT.

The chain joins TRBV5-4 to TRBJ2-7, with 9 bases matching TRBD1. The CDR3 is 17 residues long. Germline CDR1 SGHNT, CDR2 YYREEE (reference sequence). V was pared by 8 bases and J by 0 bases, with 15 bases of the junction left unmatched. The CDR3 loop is CASPGTGKGASSYEQYF. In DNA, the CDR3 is TGTGCCAGTCCCGGGACAGGGAAGGGAGCATCCTCCTACGAGCAGTACTTC.

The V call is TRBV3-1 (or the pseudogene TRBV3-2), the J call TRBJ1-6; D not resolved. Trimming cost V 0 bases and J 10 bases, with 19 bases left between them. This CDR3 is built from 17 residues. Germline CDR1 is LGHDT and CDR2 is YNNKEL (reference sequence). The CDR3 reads CASSQESVVAVMSPLHF. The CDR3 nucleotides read TGTGCCAGCAGCCAAGAATCAGTCGTAGCAGTTATGTCACCCCTCCACTTT.

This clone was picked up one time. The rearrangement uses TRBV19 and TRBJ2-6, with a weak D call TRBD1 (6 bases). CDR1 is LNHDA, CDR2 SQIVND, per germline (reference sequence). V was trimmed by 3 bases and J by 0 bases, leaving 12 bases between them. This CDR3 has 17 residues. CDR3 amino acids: CASSIQGHYSGANVLTF. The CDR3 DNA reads TGTGCCAGTAGTATCCAGGGACACTACTCTGGGGCCAACGTCCTGACTTTC. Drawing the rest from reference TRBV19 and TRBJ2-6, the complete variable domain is DGGITQSPKYLFRKEGQNVTLSCEQNLNHDAMYWYRQDPGQGLRLIYYSQIVNDFQKGDIAEGYSVSREKKESFPLTVTSAQKNPTAFYLCASSIQGHYSGANVLTFGAGSRLTVL.

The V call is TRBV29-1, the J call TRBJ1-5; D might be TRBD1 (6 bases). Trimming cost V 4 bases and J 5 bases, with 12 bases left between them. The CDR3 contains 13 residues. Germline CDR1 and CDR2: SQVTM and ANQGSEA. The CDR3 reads CSVGWGLDQPQHF. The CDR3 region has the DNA TGCAGCGTTGGATGGGGGCTTGATCAGCCCCAGCATTTT.

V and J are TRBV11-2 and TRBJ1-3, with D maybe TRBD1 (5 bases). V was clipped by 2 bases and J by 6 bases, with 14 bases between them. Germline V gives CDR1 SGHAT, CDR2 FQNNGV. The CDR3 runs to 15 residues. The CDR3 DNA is TGTGCCAGCAGCTTAAGGAGCAGGGAGGAAAACACCATATATTTT. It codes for CASSLRSREENTIYF.